This paragraph covers one T cell receptor beta chain sequence. Antigen: not known. This CDR3 has 13 amino acids. In germline, CDR1 is SGHRS, CDR2 YFSETQ. Trimming pared 5 bases from V and 4 bases from J, leaving 12 bases between. The data were taken from a study of glioma-infiltrating T cells after dendritic cell vaccination. Study overall: Patients had newly diagnosed or recurrent glioblastoma and received dendritic cell vaccines.

Clones were read by immunoSEQ multiplex PCR, and TCRdb kept only the in-frame ones, dropping some. The table lists 90,000 or so clones, roughly 84% of them singletons. General observations from the study: Longer survival after dendritic cell vaccination followed higher pretreatment TIL content. No direct clonality-survival link was found; a diverse polyclonal response may matter.

The V call is TRBV5-1, the J call TRBJ2-5, with TRBD1 as a possible D gene (5 bases). This specimen consisted of blood, obtained before dendritic cell vaccination. This receptor was obtained from a human donor with glioblastoma. For the CDR3, the DNA is TGCGCCAGCAGTTGGGGCGCGCTAGAGACCCAGTACTTC. It codes for CASSWGALETQYF.